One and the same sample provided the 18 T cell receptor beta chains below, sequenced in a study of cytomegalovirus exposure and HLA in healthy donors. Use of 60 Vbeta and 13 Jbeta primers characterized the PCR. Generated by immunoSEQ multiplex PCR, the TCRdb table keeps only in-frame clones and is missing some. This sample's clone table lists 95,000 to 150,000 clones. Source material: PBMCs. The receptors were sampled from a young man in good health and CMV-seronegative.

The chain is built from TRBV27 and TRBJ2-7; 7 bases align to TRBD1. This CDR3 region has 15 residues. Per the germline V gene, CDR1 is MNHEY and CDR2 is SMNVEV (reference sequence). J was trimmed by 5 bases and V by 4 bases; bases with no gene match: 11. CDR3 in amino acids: CASSYQQGTPDEQYF. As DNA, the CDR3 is TGTGCCAGCAGTTACCAACAGGGGACGCCCGACGAGCAGTACTTC.

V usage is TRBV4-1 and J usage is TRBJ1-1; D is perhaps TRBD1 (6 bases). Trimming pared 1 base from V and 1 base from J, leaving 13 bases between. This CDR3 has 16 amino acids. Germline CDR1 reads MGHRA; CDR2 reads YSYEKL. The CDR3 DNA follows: TGCGCCAGCAGCCAAGCCCCCGGGACAAGGAACACTGAAGCTTTCTTT. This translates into CASSQAPGTRNTEAFF.

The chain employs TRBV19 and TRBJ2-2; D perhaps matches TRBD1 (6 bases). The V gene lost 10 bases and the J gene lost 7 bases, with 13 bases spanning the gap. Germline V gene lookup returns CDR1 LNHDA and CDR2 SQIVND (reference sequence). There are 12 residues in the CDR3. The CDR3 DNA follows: TGTGCCACAAACAGGGTCATCGGGGAGCTGTTTTTT. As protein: CATNRVIGELFF.

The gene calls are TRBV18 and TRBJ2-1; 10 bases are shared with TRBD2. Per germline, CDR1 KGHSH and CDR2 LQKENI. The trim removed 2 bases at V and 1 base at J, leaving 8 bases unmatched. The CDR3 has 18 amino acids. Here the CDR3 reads CASSPFIPSGGSYNEQFF. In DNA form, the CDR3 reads TGTGCCAGCTCACCATTCATTCCTAGCGGGGGTTCCTACAATGAGCAGTTCTTC.

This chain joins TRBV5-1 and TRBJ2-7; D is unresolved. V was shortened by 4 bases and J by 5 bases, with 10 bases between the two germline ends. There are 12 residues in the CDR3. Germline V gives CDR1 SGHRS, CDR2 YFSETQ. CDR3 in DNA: TGCGCCAGCAGCCCCGGGTTGGACGAGCAGTACTTC. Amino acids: CASSPGLDEQYF. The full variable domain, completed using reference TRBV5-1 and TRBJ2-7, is KAGVTQTPRYLIKTRGQQVTLSCSPISGHRSVSWYQQTPGQGLQFLFEYFSETQRNKGNFPGRFSGRQFSNSRSEMNVSTLELGDSALYLCASSPGLDEQYFGPGTRLTVT.

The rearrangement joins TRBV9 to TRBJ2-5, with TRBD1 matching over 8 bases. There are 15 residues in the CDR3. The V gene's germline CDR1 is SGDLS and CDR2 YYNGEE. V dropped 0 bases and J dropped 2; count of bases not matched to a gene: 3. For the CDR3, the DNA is TGTGCCAGCAGCGTAGACAGGGGGAAGCAAGAGACCCAGTACTTC. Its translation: CASSVDRGKQETQYF.

The CDR3 loop is CASSAGGTAGRDTQYF. CDR3 sequence (DNA): TGTGCCAGCAGTGCGGGCGGGACGGCTGGAAGGGATACGCAGTATTTT. The chain links TRBV6-1 to TRBJ2-3, with D possibly TRBD2 on 6 matching bases. Trimming took 4 bases from V and 6 from J, leaving 20 bases between them. CDR3 size: 16 residues. Germline lookup yields CDR1 MNHNS and CDR2 SASEGT.

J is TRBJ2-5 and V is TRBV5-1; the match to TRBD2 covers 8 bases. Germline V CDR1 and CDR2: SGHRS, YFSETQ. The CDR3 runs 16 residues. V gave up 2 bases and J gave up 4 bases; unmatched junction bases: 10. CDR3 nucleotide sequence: TGCGCCAGCAGCTTACTTAGCGGGATTGCTCGAGAGACCCAGTACTTC. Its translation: CASSLLSGIARETQYF.

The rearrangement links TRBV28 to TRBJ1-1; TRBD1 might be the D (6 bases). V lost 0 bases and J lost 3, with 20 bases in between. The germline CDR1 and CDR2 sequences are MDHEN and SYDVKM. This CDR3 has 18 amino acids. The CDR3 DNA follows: TGTGCCAGCAGTTTATGGGGTATATCGGGGGGCACCGACACTGAAGCTTTCTTT. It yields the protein CASSLWGISGGTDTEAFF.

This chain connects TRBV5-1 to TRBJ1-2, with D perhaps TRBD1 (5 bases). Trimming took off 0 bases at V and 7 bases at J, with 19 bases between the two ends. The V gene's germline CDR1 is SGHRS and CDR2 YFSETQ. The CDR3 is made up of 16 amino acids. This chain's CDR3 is CASSLEASGVRSGYTF. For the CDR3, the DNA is TGCGCCAGCAGCTTGGAAGCGTCGGGGGTAAGATCTGGCTACACCTTC.

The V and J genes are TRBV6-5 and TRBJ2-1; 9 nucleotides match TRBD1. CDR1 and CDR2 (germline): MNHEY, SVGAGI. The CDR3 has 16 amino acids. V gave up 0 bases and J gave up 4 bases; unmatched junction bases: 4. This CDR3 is CASSYSWDRAYNEQFF. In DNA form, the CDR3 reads TGTGCCAGCAGTTACTCATGGGACAGGGCATACAATGAGCAGTTCTTC.

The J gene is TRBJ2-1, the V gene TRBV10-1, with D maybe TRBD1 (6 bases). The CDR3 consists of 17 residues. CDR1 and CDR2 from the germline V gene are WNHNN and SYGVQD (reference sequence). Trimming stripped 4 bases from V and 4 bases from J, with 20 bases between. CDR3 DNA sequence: TGCGCCAGCAGTGGAACCCACGGGACATCATTATACAATGAGCAGTTCTTC. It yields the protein CASSGTHGTSLYNEQFF.

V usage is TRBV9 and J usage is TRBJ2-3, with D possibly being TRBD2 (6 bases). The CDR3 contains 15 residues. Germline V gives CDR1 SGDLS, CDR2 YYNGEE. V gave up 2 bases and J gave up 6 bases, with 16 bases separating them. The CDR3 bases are TGTGCCAGCAGCGTCCGGGACTCCCTATCGGATACGCAGTATTTT. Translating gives CASSVRDSLSDTQYF. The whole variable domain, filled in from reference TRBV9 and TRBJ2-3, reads DSGVTQTPKHLITATGQRVTLRCSPRSGDLSVYWYQQSLDQGLQFLIQYYNGEERAKGNILERFSAQQFPDLHSELNLSSLELGDSALYFCASSVRDSLSDTQYFGPGTRLTVL.

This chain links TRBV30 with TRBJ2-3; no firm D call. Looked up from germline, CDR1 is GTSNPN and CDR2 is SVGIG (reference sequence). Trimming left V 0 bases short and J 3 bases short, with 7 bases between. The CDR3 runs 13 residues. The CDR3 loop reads CAWSVSWTDTQYF. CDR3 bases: TGTGCCTGGAGTGTAAGCTGGACAGATACGCAGTATTTT.

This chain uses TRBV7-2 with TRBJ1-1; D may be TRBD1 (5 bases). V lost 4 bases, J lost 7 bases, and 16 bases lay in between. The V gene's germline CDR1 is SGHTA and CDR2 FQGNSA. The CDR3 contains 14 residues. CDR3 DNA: TGTGCCAGCAGCTCCCTTATGCGGGGGAATGAAGCTTTCTTT. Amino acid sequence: CASSSLMRGNEAFF.

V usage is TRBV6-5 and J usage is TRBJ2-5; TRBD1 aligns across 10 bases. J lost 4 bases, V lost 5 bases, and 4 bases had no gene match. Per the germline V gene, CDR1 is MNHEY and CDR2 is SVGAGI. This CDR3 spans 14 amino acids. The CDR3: CASSPDRGRETQYF. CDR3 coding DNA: TGTGCCAGCAGTCCGGACAGGGGGAGAGAGACCCAGTACTTC.

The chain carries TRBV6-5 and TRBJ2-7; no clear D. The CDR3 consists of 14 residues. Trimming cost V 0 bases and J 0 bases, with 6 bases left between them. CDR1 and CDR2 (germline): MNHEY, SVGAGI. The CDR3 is CASSYSSGSYEQYF. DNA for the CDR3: TGTGCCAGCAGTTACTCTTCAGGCTCCTACGAGCAGTACTTC.

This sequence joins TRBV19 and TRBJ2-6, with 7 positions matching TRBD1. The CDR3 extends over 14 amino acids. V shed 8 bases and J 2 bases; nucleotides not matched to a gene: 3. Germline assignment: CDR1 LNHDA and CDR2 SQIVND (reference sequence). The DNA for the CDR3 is TGTGCCAGTGAACAGGGGACTGGGGCCAACGTCCTGACTTTC. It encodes CASEQGTGANVLTF.